The rows below give T cell receptor beta chains drawn from one sample of a study of blood T cell repertoires in COVID-19. Assay used: immunoSEQ multiplex PCR; TCRdb lists only in-frame clones, some missing. The sample shows 200,000 or so clones, 80% of them seen only once. The specimen sequenced was PBMCs or T cells enriched from blood (not recorded which). The receptors stem from a woman aged 40 to 49 with acute COVID-19. CDR3s include the opening cysteine and the closing phenylalanine or tryptophan. Fields, in order: D gene, clone size, V gene, J gene, CDR3 protein, CDR3 DNA. The D gene is left open where the match is weak. Rows give clone size only sometimes, using once, few, many, or a class for an expanded clone.

>.|.|TRBV7-2|TRBJ2-7
CASSIGTPLSYEQYF
TGTGCCAGCAGCATAGGGACACCGCTCTCCTACGAGCAGTACTTC
>TRBD1|.|TRBV2|TRBJ1-1
CASSGQGAILNTEAFF
TGTGCCAGCAGTGGACAGGGGGCCATATTGAACACTGAAGCTTTCTTT
>.|.|TRBV12-3/TRBV12-4|TRBJ1-2
CASSFGGYGYTF
TGTGCCAGCAGTTTCGGGGGATATGGCTACACCTTC
>.|.|TRBV28|TRBJ1-1
CASSLFTGEGAFF
TGTGCCAGCAGTTTATTTACCGGGGAGGGAGCTTTCTTT
>TRBD1|.|TRBV2|TRBJ2-5
CASSRQGQLQETQYF
TGTGCCAGCAGTCGCCAGGGACAGTTACAAGAGACCCAGTACTTC
>.|.|TRBV30|TRBJ1-5
CASKTGGLDQPQHF
TGTGCCTCGAAAACGGGCGGGCTAGATCAGCCCCAGCATTTT
>.|.|TRBV28|TRBJ2-2
CASSYIVNTGELFF
TGTGCCAGCAGTTATATCGTGAACACCGGGGAGCTGTTTTTT
>TRBD2|.|TRBV5-1|TRBJ2-5
CASSQGLGEGETQYF
TGCGCCAGCAGCCAAGGACTAGGGGAGGGAGAGACCCAGTACTTC
>.|.|TRBV28|TRBJ2-2
CASSVGGANTGELFF
TGTGCCAGCAGTGTGGGAGGTGCGAACACCGGGGAGCTGTTTTTT
>TRBD2|.|TRBV6-2/TRBV6-3|TRBJ2-7
CASSYSNVGLDLPPYEQYF
TGTGCCAGCAGTTACTCGAATGTAGGACTAGATCTACCTCCCTACGAGCAGTACTTC
>.|.|TRBV4-1|TRBJ1-1
CASSQETGNTEAFF
TGCGCCAGCAGCCAAGAGACAGGGAACACTGAAGCTTTCTTT
>TRBD1|.|TRBV2|TRBJ1-1
CASSGQGETLAFF
TGTGCCAGCAGCGGACAGGGGGAGACTTTGGCTTTCTTT
>.|.|TRBV7-2|TRBJ1-5
CASGIQGLLGQPQHF
TGTGCCAGCGGGATTCAGGGACTCTTGGGGCAGCCCCAGCATTTT
>TRBD2|.|TRBV12-5|TRBJ2-1
CASGLGSGRLNEQFF
TGTGCTAGTGGTTTGGGTAGCGGGAGATTAAATGAGCAGTTCTTC
>.|.|TRBV2|TRBJ2-7
CASCLQRSSYEQYF
TGTGCCAGCTGTCTTCAGCGCAGCTCCTACGAGCAGTACTTC
>.|.|TRBV19|TRBJ1-5
CASTGNMGNQPQHF
TGTGCCAGTACCGGGAACATGGGCAATCAGCCCCAGCATTTT
>TRBD2|.|TRBV7-3|TRBJ2-1
CASSLKGLAGGPNNEQFF
TGTGCCAGCAGCTTAAAAGGGCTAGCGGGGGGACCAAACAATGAGCAGTTCTTC
>.|.|TRBV9|TRBJ2-1
CASSGVLQVNNEQFF
TGTGCCAGCAGCGGTGTTTTACAGGTAAACAATGAGCAGTTCTTC
>TRBD1|.|TRBV10-3|TRBJ2-1
CAISENRGRDEQFF
TGTGCCATCAGTGAGAACAGGGGGCGCGATGAGCAGTTCTTC
>TRBD1|.|TRBV19|TRBJ1-2
CASSDGTAVNYGYTF
TGTGCCAGTAGTGACGGGACAGCTGTTAACTATGGCTACACCTTC
>TRBD2|.|TRBV7-6|TRBJ2-5
CASSSLVGAGDRETQYF
TGTGCCAGCAGCTCCCTCGTTGGAGCGGGAGATCGAGAGACCCAGTACTTC
>.|.|TRBV18|TRBJ1-6
CASSWRGAENSPLHF
TGTGCCAGCTCATGGCGGGGCGCGGAAAATTCACCCCTCCACTTT
>.|once|TRBV6-1|TRBJ2-7
CASSEAKAGRHEQYF
TGTGCCAGCAGTGAAGCGAAGGCAGGGAGGCACGAGCAGTACTTC
>TRBD1|.|TRBV5-6|TRBJ2-5
CASSLARQGAGETQYF
TGTGCCAGCAGCTTGGCTAGACAGGGGGCAGGAGAGACCCAGTACTTC
>.|.|TRBV3-1/TRBV3-2|TRBJ2-7
CASSQSRGPEQYF
TGTGCCAGCAGCCAAAGCCGGGGTCCCGAGCAGTACTTC
>.|.|TRBV19|TRBJ1-5
CASSRTPSNQPQHF
TGTGCCAGTAGTAGAACACCTAGCAATCAGCCCCAGCATTTT
>.|few|TRBV13|TRBJ1-1
CASSLGQGNEAFF
TGTGCCAGCAGCTTAGGTCAGGGAAACGAAGCTTTCTTT
>TRBD2|.|TRBV5-1|TRBJ2-3
CASSLGTSEADTQYF
TGCGCCAGCAGCTTGGGGACTAGCGAGGCAGATACGCAGTATTTT
>.|.|TRBV29-1|TRBJ2-3
CSVEVQPPSTDTQYF
TGCAGCGTTGAGGTACAGCCGCCTAGCACAGATACGCAGTATTTT
>TRBD1|.|TRBV19|TRBJ1-4
CASTSQDRVFEKLFF
TGTGCCAGTACCTCACAGGACAGGGTTTTTGAAAAACTGTTTTTT
>.|.|TRBV10-2|TRBJ2-3
CASSENGYWGGIDTQYF
TGCGCCAGCAGTGAGAACGGGTACTGGGGAGGTATAGATACGCAGTATTTT
>TRBD1|.|TRBV9|TRBJ2-5
CASSIGQGKETQYF
TGTGCCAGCAGTATCGGACAGGGGAAGGAGACCCAGTACTTC
>TRBD1|.|TRBV29-1|TRBJ1-5
CSVMTGRSNQPQHF
TGCAGCGTGATGACAGGGAGAAGCAATCAGCCCCAGCATTTT
>.|.|TRBV6-5|TRBJ1-5
CASRESEGGNQPQHF
TGTGCCAGCAGAGAGAGTGAGGGAGGGAATCAGCCCCAGCATTTT
>.|.|TRBV9|TRBJ2-1
CASSVAAGAHNEQFF
TGTGCCAGCAGCGTAGCTGCGGGGGCTCACAATGAGCAGTTCTTC
>.|.|TRBV28|TRBJ2-7
CASRNRKIFSYEQYF
TGTGCCAGCAGGAACAGAAAAATTTTCTCCTACGAGCAGTACTTC
>.|.|TRBV9|TRBJ2-7
CASSVGTFSYEQYF
TGTGCCAGCAGCGTTGGGACATTCTCCTACGAGCAGTACTTC
>.|few|TRBV29-1|TRBJ2-1
CSVVSLDKINEQFF
TGCAGCGTCGTTAGCCTGGACAAAATCAATGAGCAGTTCTTC
>.|.|TRBV30|TRBJ1-1
CAWSDETDTEAFF
TGTGCCTGGAGTGACGAGACAGATACTGAAGCTTTCTTT
>.|.|TRBV7-9|TRBJ2-3
CASSSPSTDTQYF
TGTGCCAGCAGCTCCCCCTCTACAGATACGCAGTATTTT
>TRBD1|.|TRBV4-1|TRBJ1-3
CASSPGTGGRRNTIYF
TGCGCCAGCAGCCCAGGGACAGGGGGGCGGAGAAACACCATATATTTT
>.|.|TRBV5-8|TRBJ1-1
CASSSPYSTEAFF
TGTGCCAGCAGCTCACCATACTCCACTGAAGCTTTCTTT
>.|.|TRBV19|TRBJ2-1
CASSLLASERHGNEQFF
TGTGCCAGTAGTTTGTTAGCGTCTGAAAGACACGGGAATGAGCAGTTCTTC
>TRBD1|.|TRBV2|TRBJ1-1
CASRGDSLSSEAFF
TGTGCCAGCAGGGGGGACAGTTTATCCTCTGAAGCTTTCTTT
>.|.|TRBV30|TRBJ1-5
CAWTVQGREQPQHF
TGTGCCTGGACCGTACAGGGTAGGGAGCAGCCCCAGCATTTT
>.|.|TRBV18|TRBJ1-4
CASSTNRVQRKATNEKLFF
TGTGCCAGCTCAACCAACAGGGTGCAGCGGAAAGCAACTAATGAAAAACTGTTTTTT
>TRBD2|.|TRBV6-4|TRBJ2-3
CASSDRTSPTDTQYF
TGTGCCAGCAGTGACAGGACTAGCCCCACAGATACGCAGTATTTT
>.|once|TRBV24-1|TRBJ1-4
CATSDFRGVRATNEKLFF
TGTGCCACCAGTGATTTCAGGGGAGTTCGGGCAACTAATGAAAAACTGTTTTTT
>TRBD2|few|TRBV5-1|TRBJ2-3
CASSLAAGGGDTQYF
TGCGCCAGCAGCTTGGCTGCGGGAGGAGGGGATACGCAGTATTTT
>.|.|TRBV19|TRBJ2-1
CASSDRDPNEQFF
TGTGCCAGTAGTGATCGGGATCCCAATGAGCAGTTCTTC
>.|.|TRBV9|TRBJ1-1
CASSVGQANTEAFF
TGTGCCAGCAGCGTAGGGCAGGCGAACACTGAAGCTTTCTTT
>TRBD1|.|TRBV7-3|TRBJ1-5
CASSGRTGHSNQPQHF
TGTGCCAGCAGCGGGAGGACAGGGCATAGCAATCAGCCCCAGCATTTT
>.|few|TRBV28|TRBJ1-4
CASSALERRLFF
TGTGCCAGCAGCGCGCTCGAACGGAGGCTGTTTTTT
>TRBD1|.|TRBV5-1|TRBJ1-1
CASSVGQGPTEAFF
TGCGCCAGCAGCGTAGGACAGGGGCCCACTGAAGCTTTCTTT